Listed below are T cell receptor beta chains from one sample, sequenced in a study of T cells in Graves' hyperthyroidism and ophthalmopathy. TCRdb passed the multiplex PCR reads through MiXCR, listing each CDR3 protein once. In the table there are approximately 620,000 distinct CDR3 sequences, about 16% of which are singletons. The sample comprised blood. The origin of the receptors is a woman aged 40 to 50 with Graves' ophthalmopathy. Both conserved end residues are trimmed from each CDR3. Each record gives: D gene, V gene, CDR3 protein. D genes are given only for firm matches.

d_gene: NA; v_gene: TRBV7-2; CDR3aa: ASSLDQGRIEQY
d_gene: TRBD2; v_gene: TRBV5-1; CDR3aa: ASSSLAGDSTGELF
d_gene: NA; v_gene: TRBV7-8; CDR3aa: ASSLALRAANEKLF
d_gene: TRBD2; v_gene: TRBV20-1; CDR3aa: SARTTSGGKETQY
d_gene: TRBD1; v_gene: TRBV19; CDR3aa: ASSIDPGQGSDTQY
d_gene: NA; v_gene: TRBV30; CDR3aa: ACSSTGRNYGYT
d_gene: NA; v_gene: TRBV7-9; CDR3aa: ASSSAGGSYEQY
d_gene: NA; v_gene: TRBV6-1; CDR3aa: ASSYARDNQPQH
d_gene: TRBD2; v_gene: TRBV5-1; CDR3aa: ASSLVLAGGGQQY
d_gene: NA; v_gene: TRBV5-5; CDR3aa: ASSLSAGEGQPQH
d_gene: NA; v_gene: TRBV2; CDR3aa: ASSPGTAQGTQY
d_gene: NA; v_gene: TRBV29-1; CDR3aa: SARGGSDTQY
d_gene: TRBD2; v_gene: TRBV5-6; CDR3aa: ASSLAPSGSNAGELF
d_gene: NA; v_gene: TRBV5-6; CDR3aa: ASSLRGAGYGYT
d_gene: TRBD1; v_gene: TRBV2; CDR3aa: ASSVTGVGNEQF
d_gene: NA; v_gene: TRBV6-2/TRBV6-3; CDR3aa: ASSRRYTGELF
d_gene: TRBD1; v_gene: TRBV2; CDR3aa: ASSGIQGAGNSPLH
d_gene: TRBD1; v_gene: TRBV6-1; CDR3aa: ASLSTTGYSNQPQH
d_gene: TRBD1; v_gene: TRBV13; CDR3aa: ASSRYRGSGELF
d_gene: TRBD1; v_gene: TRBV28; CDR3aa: ASRDGTASNQPQH
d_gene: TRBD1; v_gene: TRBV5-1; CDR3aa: ASSKTGDQPQH
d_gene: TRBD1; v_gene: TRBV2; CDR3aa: ASSRQGVDQPQH
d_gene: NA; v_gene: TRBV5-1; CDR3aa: ASSLATFYEQY
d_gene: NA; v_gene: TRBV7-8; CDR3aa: ASRPHGTTVLNTEAF
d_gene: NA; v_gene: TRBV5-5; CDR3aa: ASSWGQNEQF
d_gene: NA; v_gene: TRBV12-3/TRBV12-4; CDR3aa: ASSLLQGVWDYGYT
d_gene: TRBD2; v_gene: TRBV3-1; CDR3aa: ASSSGGAPGELF
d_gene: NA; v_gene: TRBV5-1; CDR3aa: ASSLVGGLSSYEQY
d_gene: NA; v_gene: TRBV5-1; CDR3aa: ASSLGLGPDYEQY
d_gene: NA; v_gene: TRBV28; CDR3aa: ASSREGGGNTEAF
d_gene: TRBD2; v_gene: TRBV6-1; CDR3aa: ASSGLGGGMQF
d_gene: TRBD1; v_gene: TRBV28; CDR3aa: ASSPTQYRGQNYGYT